The source of this TCR beta chain is a study of CD8 T cells in ankylosing spondylitis. Study conclusions and caveats: Blood of patients with ankylosing spondylitis appeared to be characterized by a TCR beta motif of several highly homologous variants. Matched synovial fluid from ankylosing spondylitis patients was reported to be enriched for disease-linked clones.

Per germline, CDR1 SGHVS and CDR2 FQNEAQ. V was cut by 10 bases and J by 8 bases, with 20 bases left in between. The CDR3 contains 14 residues. This clonotype has only one observation. Antigen unknown. Possible read error: a much larger clone is one base away. Scientists made TCR beta libraries using quantitative 5'-RACE with molecular barcodes. MiXCR, run by TCRdb on the 5' RACE reads, gives a single entry per CDR3 protein. The sample holds some 240,000 distinct CDR3 sequences; around 7.8% are singletons and the top ten take under 7.5%. The sequence was collected from a male donor with ankylosing spondylitis or in good health (not recorded which). The sample comprised blood, either unsorted or a sorted T cell fraction (not recorded which). This rearrangement joins TRBV7-8 to TRBJ1-4; D not resolved. CDR3 bases: TGTGCCACCCAATCCGGGCGCCCGAACGAAAAACTGTTTTTT. Its protein is CATQSGRPNEKLFF.